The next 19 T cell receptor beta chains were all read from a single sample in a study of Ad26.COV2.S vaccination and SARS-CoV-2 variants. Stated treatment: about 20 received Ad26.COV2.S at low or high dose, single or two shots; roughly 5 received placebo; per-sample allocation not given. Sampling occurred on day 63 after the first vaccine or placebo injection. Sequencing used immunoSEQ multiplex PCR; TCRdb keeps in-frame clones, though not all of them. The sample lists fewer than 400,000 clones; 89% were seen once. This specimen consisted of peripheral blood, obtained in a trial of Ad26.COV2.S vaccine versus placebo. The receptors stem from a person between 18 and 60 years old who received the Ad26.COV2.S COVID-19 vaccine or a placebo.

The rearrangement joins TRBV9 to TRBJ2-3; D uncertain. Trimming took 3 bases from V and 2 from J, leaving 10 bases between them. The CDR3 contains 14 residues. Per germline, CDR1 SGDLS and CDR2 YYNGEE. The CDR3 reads CASSAGRSTDTQYF. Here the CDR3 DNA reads TGTGCCAGCAGCGCGGGCAGATCCACAGATACGCAGTATTTT.

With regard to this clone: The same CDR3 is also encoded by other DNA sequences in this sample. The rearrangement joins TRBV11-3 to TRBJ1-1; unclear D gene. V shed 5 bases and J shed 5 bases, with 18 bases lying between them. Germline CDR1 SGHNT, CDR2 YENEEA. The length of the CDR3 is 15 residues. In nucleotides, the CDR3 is TGTGCCAGCAGCCCTCTGTCCCAGCGAGGAACTGAAGCTTTCTTT. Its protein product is CASSPLSQRGTEAFF.

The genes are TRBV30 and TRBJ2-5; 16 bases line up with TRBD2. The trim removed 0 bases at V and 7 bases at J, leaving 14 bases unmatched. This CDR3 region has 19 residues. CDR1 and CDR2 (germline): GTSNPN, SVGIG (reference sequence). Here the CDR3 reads CAWSVWGLAGGPPYGTQYF. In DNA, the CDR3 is TGTGCCTGGAGTGTATGGGGACTAGCGGGAGGGCCGCCTTATGGGACCCAGTACTTC.

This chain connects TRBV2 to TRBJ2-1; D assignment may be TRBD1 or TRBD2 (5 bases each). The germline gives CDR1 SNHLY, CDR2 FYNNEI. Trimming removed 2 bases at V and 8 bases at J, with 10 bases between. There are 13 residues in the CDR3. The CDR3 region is CASSESRGDEQFF. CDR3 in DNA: TGTGCCAGCAGTGAATCGAGGGGAGATGAGCAGTTCTTC.

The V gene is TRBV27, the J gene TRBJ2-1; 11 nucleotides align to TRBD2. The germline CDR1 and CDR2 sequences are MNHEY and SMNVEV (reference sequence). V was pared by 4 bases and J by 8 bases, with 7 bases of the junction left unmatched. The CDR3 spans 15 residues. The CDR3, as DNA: TGTGCCAGCAGTTATAGCGGGAGGGGGCAGTATGAGCAGTTCTTC. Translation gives CASSYSGRGQYEQFF.

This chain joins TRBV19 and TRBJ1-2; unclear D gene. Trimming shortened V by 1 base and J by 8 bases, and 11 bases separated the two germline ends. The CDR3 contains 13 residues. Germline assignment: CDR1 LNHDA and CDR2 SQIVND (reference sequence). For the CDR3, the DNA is TGTGCCAGTAGTATAGGGGGAACGAAAGGCTACACCTTC. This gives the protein CASSIGGTKGYTF.

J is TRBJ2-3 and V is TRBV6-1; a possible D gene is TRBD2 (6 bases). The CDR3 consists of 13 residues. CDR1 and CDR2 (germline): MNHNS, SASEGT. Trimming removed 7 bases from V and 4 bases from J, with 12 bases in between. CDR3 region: CASKDTGADTQYF. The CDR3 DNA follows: TGTGCCAGCAAGGACACGGGGGCAGATACGCAGTATTTT.

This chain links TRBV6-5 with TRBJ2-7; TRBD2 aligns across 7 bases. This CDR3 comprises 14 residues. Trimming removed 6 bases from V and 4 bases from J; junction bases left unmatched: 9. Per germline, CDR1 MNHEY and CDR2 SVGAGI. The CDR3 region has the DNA TGTGCCAGCAGCCCAAGGACTAGGGATTACGAGCAGTACTTC. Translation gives CASSPRTRDYEQYF.

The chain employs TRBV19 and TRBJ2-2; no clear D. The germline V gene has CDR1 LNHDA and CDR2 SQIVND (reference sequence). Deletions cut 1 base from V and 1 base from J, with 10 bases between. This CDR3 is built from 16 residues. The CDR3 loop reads CASSIVQYENTGELFF. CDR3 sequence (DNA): TGTGCCAGTAGTATAGTCCAGTACGAGAACACCGGGGAGCTGTTTTTT.

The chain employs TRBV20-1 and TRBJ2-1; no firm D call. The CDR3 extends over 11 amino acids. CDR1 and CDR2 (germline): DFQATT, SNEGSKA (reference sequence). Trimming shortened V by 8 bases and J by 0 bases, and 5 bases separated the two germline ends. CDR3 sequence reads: CSQNSYNEQFF. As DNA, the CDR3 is TGCAGTCAAAACTCCTACAATGAGCAGTTCTTC.

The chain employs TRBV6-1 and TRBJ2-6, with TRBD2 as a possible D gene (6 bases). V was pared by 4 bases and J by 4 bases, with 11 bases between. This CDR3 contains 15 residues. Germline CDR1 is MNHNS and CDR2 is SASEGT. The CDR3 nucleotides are TGTGCCAGCAGTGGAGGGACTTCCGGGGCCAACGTCCTGACTTTC. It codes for CASSGGTSGANVLTF.

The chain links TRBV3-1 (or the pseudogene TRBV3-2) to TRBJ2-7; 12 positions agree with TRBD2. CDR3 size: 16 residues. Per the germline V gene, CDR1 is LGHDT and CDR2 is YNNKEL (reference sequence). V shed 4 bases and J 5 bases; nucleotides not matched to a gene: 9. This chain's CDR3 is CASSRRLAGVSHEQYF. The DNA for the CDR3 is TGTGCCAGCAGCCGGCGACTAGCGGGAGTTTCCCACGAGCAGTACTTC.

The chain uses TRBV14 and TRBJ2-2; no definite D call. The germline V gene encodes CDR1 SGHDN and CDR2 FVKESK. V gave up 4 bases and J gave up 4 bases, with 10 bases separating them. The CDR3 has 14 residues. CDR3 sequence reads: CASSPRVATGELFF. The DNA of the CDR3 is TGTGCCAGCAGCCCAAGGGTAGCCACCGGGGAGCTGTTTTTT.

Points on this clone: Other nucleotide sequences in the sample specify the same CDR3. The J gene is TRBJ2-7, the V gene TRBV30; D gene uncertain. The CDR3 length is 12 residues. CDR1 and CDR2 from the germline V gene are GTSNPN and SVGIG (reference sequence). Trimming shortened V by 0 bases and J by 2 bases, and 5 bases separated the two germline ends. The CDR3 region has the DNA TGTGCCTGGAGTGTCGGGCCCTACGAGCAGTACTTC. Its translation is CAWSVGPYEQYF.

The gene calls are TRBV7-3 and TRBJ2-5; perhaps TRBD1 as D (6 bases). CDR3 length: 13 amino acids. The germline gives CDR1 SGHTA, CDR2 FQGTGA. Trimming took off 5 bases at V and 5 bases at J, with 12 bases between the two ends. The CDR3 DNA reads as TGTGCCAGCAGCGCATCAGGGGTGGAGACCCAGTACTTC. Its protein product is CASSASGVETQYF.

CDR3 sequence reads: CASSPFRERGFF. CDR3 in DNA: TGTGCCAGCAGCCCGTTCCGGGAGCGGGGGTTCTTC. This chain uses TRBV12-3 or TRBV12-4 with TRBJ2-1; the match to TRBD2 covers 7 bases. V lost 6 bases and J lost 15; bases outside the gene matches: 11. The CDR3 runs to 12 residues.

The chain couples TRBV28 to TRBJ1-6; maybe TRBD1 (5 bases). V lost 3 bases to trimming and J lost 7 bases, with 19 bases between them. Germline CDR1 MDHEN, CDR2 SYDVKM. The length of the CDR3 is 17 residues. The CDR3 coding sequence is TGTGCCAGCAGTTTTGGGGCCGCAGGGTATGGAAATTCACCCCTCCACTTT. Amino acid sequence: CASSFGAAGYGNSPLHF.

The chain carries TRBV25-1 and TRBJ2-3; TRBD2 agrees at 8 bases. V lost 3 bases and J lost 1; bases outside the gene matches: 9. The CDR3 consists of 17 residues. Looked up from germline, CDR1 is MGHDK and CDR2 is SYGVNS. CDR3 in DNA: TGTGCCAGCAGTGAGCCTAGCGGGCTTGGGGGCACAGATACGCAGTATTTT. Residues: CASSEPSGLGGTDTQYF.

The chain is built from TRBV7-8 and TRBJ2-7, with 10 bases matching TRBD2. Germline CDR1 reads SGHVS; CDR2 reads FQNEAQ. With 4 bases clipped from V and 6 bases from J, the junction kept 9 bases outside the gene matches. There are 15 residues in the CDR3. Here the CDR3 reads CASSSNSGGLGEQYF. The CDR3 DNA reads TGTGCCAGCAGCTCGAATAGCGGGGGGTTGGGCGAGCAGTACTTC.